Listed below are T cell receptor beta chains from one sample, sequenced in a study of cytomegalovirus exposure and HLA in healthy donors. Clones were read by immunoSEQ multiplex PCR, and TCRdb kept only the in-frame ones, dropping some. The repertoire holds 110,000 or so clones, with 74% as singletons. Material: PBMCs. Receptor source: a human donor in good health. Both conserved end residues are part of each CDR3. Fields, in order: J gene, V gene, D gene, clone size, CDR3 DNA, CDR3 protein. D genes are given only for firm matches. Rows may omit the clone size; those that give it use once, few, many or a size class.

j_gene: TRBJ1-2; v_gene: TRBV10-2; d_gene: TRBD1; abundance: once; CDR3nt: TGCGCCAGCAGGGAGACAGGGAATCCGCGAGGCTACACCTTC; CDR3aa: CASRETGNPRGYTF
j_gene: TRBJ2-7; v_gene: TRBV6-5; d_gene: -; abundance: -; CDR3nt: TGTGCCAGCAGTTACTCGGTCGAAGCCCGGTGGTCACGCTACTTC; CDR3aa: CASSYSVEARWSRYF
j_gene: TRBJ2-1; v_gene: TRBV6-4; d_gene: TRBD2; abundance: -; CDR3nt: TGTGCCAGCAGTGACTCCGCCACCGGGACTAGGTACAATGAGCAGTTCTTC; CDR3aa: CASSDSATGTRYNEQFF
j_gene: TRBJ2-6; v_gene: TRBV6-1; d_gene: -; abundance: -; CDR3nt: TGTGCCAGTTATCCCCCCGAGGCTGGGGCCAACGTCCTGACTTTC; CDR3aa: CASYPPEAGANVLTF
j_gene: TRBJ1-5; v_gene: TRBV2; d_gene: TRBD1; abundance: -; CDR3nt: TGTGCCAGCAGTCGGGACAGGGGGTGGGAACATCAGCCCCAGCATTTT; CDR3aa: CASSRDRGWEHQPQHF
j_gene: TRBJ2-5; v_gene: TRBV27; d_gene: -; abundance: -; CDR3nt: TGTGCCAGCAGGATCATAAACACGAAGACCCAGTACTTC; CDR3aa: CASRIINTKTQYF
j_gene: TRBJ1-2; v_gene: TRBV10-1; d_gene: -; abundance: -; CDR3nt: TGCGCCAGCACCAAGAAAACAGGCGACCCAAGGTATGGCTACACCTTC; CDR3aa: CASTKKTGDPRYGYTF
j_gene: TRBJ2-5; v_gene: TRBV5-6; d_gene: -; abundance: -; CDR3nt: TGTGCCAGCAGTTCAAACACAGGGTTTGAGACCCAGTACTTC; CDR3aa: CASSSNTGFETQYF
j_gene: TRBJ1-1; v_gene: TRBV18; d_gene: -; abundance: -; CDR3nt: TGTGCCAGCTCGGGGGTAACAGGGTACACTGAAGCTTTCTTT; CDR3aa: CASSGVTGYTEAFF
j_gene: TRBJ1-2; v_gene: TRBV6-1; d_gene: TRBD1; abundance: -; CDR3nt: TGTGCCAGCAGCGTACAGGGGACCATCTATGGCTACACCTTC; CDR3aa: CASSVQGTIYGYTF
j_gene: TRBJ2-2; v_gene: TRBV7-3; d_gene: -; abundance: -; CDR3nt: TGTGCCAGCAGCCGATCCGGCGGGGACACCGGGGAGCTGTTTTTT; CDR3aa: CASSRSGGDTGELFF
j_gene: TRBJ1-2; v_gene: TRBV5-6; d_gene: -; abundance: -; CDR3nt: TGTGCCAGCAGCCCGGCGACCCAGGGGTTTTACGGCTACACCTTC; CDR3aa: CASSPATQGFYGYTF
j_gene: TRBJ1-4; v_gene: TRBV9; d_gene: -; abundance: -; CDR3nt: TGTGCCAGCAGCCCCCACTTAGCAACTAATGAAAAACTGTTTTTT; CDR3aa: CASSPHLATNEKLFF
j_gene: TRBJ2-7; v_gene: TRBV7-2; d_gene: TRBD1; abundance: few; CDR3nt: TGTGCCAGCAGCACACGGGCGGGACAGGGTATCCACGAGCAGTACTTC; CDR3aa: CASSTRAGQGIHEQYF
j_gene: TRBJ1-1; v_gene: TRBV7-9; d_gene: TRBD1; abundance: few; CDR3nt: TGTGCGAGCAACAGGGGCACGAACACTGAAGCTTTCTTT; CDR3aa: CASNRGTNTEAFF
j_gene: TRBJ1-4; v_gene: TRBV19; d_gene: -; abundance: few; CDR3nt: TGTGCCAGCAGCTTTCGGGAACAAAAACTGTTTTTT; CDR3aa: CASSFREQKLFF
j_gene: TRBJ1-5; v_gene: TRBV19; d_gene: TRBD1; abundance: -; CDR3nt: TGTGCCAGTACCCCAGGAGGACAGGGGAGTCTGGACCAGCATTTT; CDR3aa: CASTPGGQGSLDQHF
j_gene: TRBJ1-2; v_gene: TRBV30; d_gene: -; abundance: few; CDR3nt: TGTGCCTGGAGTGTGGGGCTCTGGGCCGGGGGCTACACCTTC; CDR3aa: CAWSVGLWAGGYTF
j_gene: TRBJ1-2; v_gene: TRBV7-2; d_gene: TRBD1; abundance: -; CDR3nt: TGTGCCAGCAGCTCCAGCCCCAGACAGGGTAGTTACACCTTC; CDR3aa: CASSSSPRQGSYTF
j_gene: TRBJ2-7; v_gene: TRBV28; d_gene: TRBD2; abundance: -; CDR3nt: TGTGCCAGCAGCGAACTAGCGGGAGGCTTATTCTACGAGCAGTACTTC; CDR3aa: CASSELAGGLFYEQYF
j_gene: TRBJ2-3; v_gene: TRBV5-1; d_gene: TRBD2; abundance: few; CDR3nt: TGCGCCAGCAGCCCTTCGGCGGGGGGGTGGAATTTT; CDR3aa: CASSPSAGGWNF
j_gene: TRBJ2-2; v_gene: TRBV9; d_gene: TRBD2; abundance: -; CDR3nt: TGTGCCAGCAGCCCTGGGACTAGCACCGGGGAGCTGTTTTTT; CDR3aa: CASSPGTSTGELFF
j_gene: TRBJ1-5; v_gene: TRBV7-9; d_gene: -; abundance: -; CDR3nt: TGTGCCAGCAGCCGGGAAGATCCTTACAATCAGCCCCAGCATTTT; CDR3aa: CASSREDPYNQPQHF
j_gene: TRBJ2-7; v_gene: TRBV15; d_gene: -; abundance: -; CDR3nt: TGTGCCACCAGCAGAGAAGGGGGAGTCTCCTACGAGCAGTACTTC; CDR3aa: CATSREGGVSYEQYF
j_gene: TRBJ2-3; v_gene: TRBV19; d_gene: -; abundance: -; CDR3nt: TGTGCCAGTAGTATAGGGGGAGACGTAGCTAACCCCTCTCACACAGATACGCAGTATTTT; CDR3aa: CASSIGGDVANPSHTDTQYF
j_gene: TRBJ2-1; v_gene: TRBV5-6; d_gene: -; abundance: -; CDR3nt: TGTGCCAGCAGCCCTGTGGGGGGGCTGAGCTCCTACAATGAGCAGTTCTTC; CDR3aa: CASSPVGGLSSYNEQFF
j_gene: TRBJ2-7; v_gene: TRBV7-9; d_gene: TRBD2; abundance: few; CDR3nt: TGTGCCAGCAGCCTTAGCGGGAGGGGTGAGCAGTACTTC; CDR3aa: CASSLSGRGEQYF
j_gene: TRBJ2-7; v_gene: TRBV10-2; d_gene: TRBD2; abundance: -; CDR3nt: TGCGCCAGCTCCTTCCCCGGGACTAGCGGGAGCTACGAGCAGTACTTC; CDR3aa: CASSFPGTSGSYEQYF
j_gene: TRBJ1-5; v_gene: TRBV7-2; d_gene: TRBD1; abundance: -; CDR3nt: TGTGCCAGCAGCCTGGGACAGTGGAGCAATCAGCCCCAGCATTTT; CDR3aa: CASSLGQWSNQPQHF
j_gene: TRBJ1-5; v_gene: TRBV2; d_gene: TRBD1; abundance: -; CDR3nt: TGTGCCAGCAGCCCCCGACAGGGCGCACAGCCCCAGCATTTT; CDR3aa: CASSPRQGAQPQHF
j_gene: TRBJ1-1; v_gene: TRBV5-5; d_gene: -; abundance: -; CDR3nt: TGTGCCAGCAGCTGGGGAGCAGGCCCTTTATTGAACACTGAAGCTTTCTTT; CDR3aa: CASSWGAGPLLNTEAFF
j_gene: TRBJ1-4; v_gene: TRBV4-2; d_gene: TRBD1; abundance: -; CDR3nt: TGTGCCAGCAGCCAGGCCGCGCGGGACAGAAGGGAAAAACTGTTTTTT; CDR3aa: CASSQAARDRREKLFF
j_gene: TRBJ2-1; v_gene: TRBV13; d_gene: TRBD2; abundance: -; CDR3nt: TGTGCCAGCAGCCCGCCCCTCGGCCTAGCGGGTTCCCACAATGAGCAGTTCTTC; CDR3aa: CASSPPLGLAGSHNEQFF
j_gene: TRBJ1-1; v_gene: TRBV10-3; d_gene: -; abundance: -; CDR3nt: TGTGCCATCAGGCCGGGGTTGAACACTGAAGCTTTCTTT; CDR3aa: CAIRPGLNTEAFF
j_gene: TRBJ2-3; v_gene: TRBV28; d_gene: TRBD2; abundance: -; CDR3nt: TGTGCCAGCAGTTCCCTAGCGGGAGGGACCACAGATACGCAGTATTTT; CDR3aa: CASSSLAGGTTDTQYF
j_gene: TRBJ2-7; v_gene: TRBV4-1; d_gene: TRBD2; abundance: -; CDR3nt: TGCGCCAGCAGCCAAGAAAGCGGGGGCCGACGAAAGTACTTC; CDR3aa: CASSQESGGRRKYF
j_gene: TRBJ1-4; v_gene: TRBV5-1; d_gene: -; abundance: -; CDR3nt: TGCGCCAGCAGCTTCACCCGGGGGAATGAAAAACTGTTTTTT; CDR3aa: CASSFTRGNEKLFF
j_gene: TRBJ2-5; v_gene: TRBV11-2; d_gene: TRBD2; abundance: -; CDR3nt: TGTGCCAGCAGCTCCGGGACTACCTTAGAGACCCAGTACTTC; CDR3aa: CASSSGTTLETQYF
j_gene: TRBJ1-4; v_gene: TRBV5-1; d_gene: TRBD1; abundance: -; CDR3nt: TGCGCCAGCAGGGACAGGAGAGATGAAAAACTGTTTTTT; CDR3aa: CASRDRRDEKLFF
j_gene: TRBJ1-4; v_gene: TRBV5-1; d_gene: -; abundance: -; CDR3nt: TGCGCCAGCAGCTTGGCGGGGTCGACTAATGAAAAACTGTTTTTT; CDR3aa: CASSLAGSTNEKLFF
j_gene: TRBJ1-4; v_gene: TRBV28; d_gene: -; abundance: -; CDR3nt: TGTGCCAGCAGCCTCGGGGGGGAACGAAGGGAAAAACTGTTTTTT; CDR3aa: CASSLGGERREKLFF
j_gene: TRBJ2-7; v_gene: TRBV6-6; d_gene: TRBD1; abundance: -; CDR3nt: TGTGCCAGCAGTCCTTTCCGGGGACAGGCGAGGTACTTC; CDR3aa: CASSPFRGQARYF
j_gene: TRBJ2-7; v_gene: TRBV2; d_gene: -; abundance: -; CDR3nt: TGTGCCAGCAGTGTACAGGGCTACGAGCAGTACTTC; CDR3aa: CASSVQGYEQYF
j_gene: TRBJ1-1; v_gene: TRBV7-8; d_gene: TRBD1; abundance: few; CDR3nt: TGTGCCAGCAGCTTAGAGGGACAGGGGATACGGAAGGCTTTCTTT; CDR3aa: CASSLEGQGIRKAFF
j_gene: TRBJ1-3; v_gene: TRBV5-6; d_gene: -; abundance: -; CDR3nt: TGTGCCAGCAGCCGCGGAGGCTCACGAAACACCATATATTTT; CDR3aa: CASSRGGSRNTIYF
j_gene: TRBJ2-1; v_gene: TRBV5-1; d_gene: TRBD2; abundance: -; CDR3nt: TGCGCCAGCAGCTTGGCCGTAATAGCGGGGGTAGTCAATGAGCAGTTCTTC; CDR3aa: CASSLAVIAGVVNEQFF
j_gene: TRBJ2-2; v_gene: TRBV19; d_gene: -; abundance: -; CDR3nt: TGTGCCAGTAGTTTTTTCCCAGGGGGGTCCGGGGAGCTGTTTTTT; CDR3aa: CASSFFPGGSGELFF
j_gene: TRBJ2-3; v_gene: TRBV6-5; d_gene: -; abundance: -; CDR3nt: TGTGCCAGCAGTTACGGGACACGAAGGACAGATACGCAGTATTTT; CDR3aa: CASSYGTRRTDTQYF
j_gene: TRBJ1-4; v_gene: TRBV4-3; d_gene: -; abundance: few; CDR3nt: TGCGCCAGCAGCCAAGGAGCGGGTGTGGGTGAAAAACTGTTTTTT; CDR3aa: CASSQGAGVGEKLFF
j_gene: TRBJ2-1; v_gene: TRBV14; d_gene: TRBD2; abundance: -; CDR3nt: TGTGCCAGCAGCCAAGAGATGGGACTAGCGGCCGGACGGGAGCAGTTCTTC; CDR3aa: CASSQEMGLAAGREQFF
j_gene: TRBJ2-2; v_gene: TRBV30; d_gene: TRBD1; abundance: -; CDR3nt: TGTGCCTGGAGTGTCAAGAGGACAGGTCGATCGTTAGTCACCGGGGAGCTGTTTTTT; CDR3aa: CAWSVKRTGRSLVTGELFF